One TCR beta chain is described in this entry. A clone one base away is much larger, so this may be a read error. The data are from a study of blood T cells in healthy people across ages. Primed by a sample-barcoded 5' primer and a J-beta primer mix, a second PCR proceeded for about 6 to 11 cycles. TCRdb used MiXCR to reprocess the 5' RACE reads, holding one entry per CDR3 protein. Here the sample spans 380,000 or so distinct CDR3 sequences, roughly half being singletons. V was clipped by 7 bases and J by 5 bases; unmatched bases: 8. This CDR3 region has 14 residues. The germline gives CDR1 SGHTA, CDR2 FQGTGA. The authors extracted at least 5 micrograms of total RNA per sample.

Sequenced: blood. The sequence was collected from a man aged 55 to 69 in good health. The chain carries TRBV7-3 and TRBJ2-5; TRBD2 matches 9 bases. The CDR3 region is CASNRSGRGETQYF. CDR3 in DNA: TGTGCCAGCAACCGTAGCGGGAGAGGGGAGACCCAGTACTTC.